This T cell receptor (beta chain) derives from a study of CXCR3-negative and CXCR3-positive naive CD8 T cells. It was by 5' RACE with UMI labels that the TRB cDNA libraries were prepared. Following a re-call of the 5' RACE reads, TCRdb has one entry per CDR3 protein and lacks DNA. In all, the sample yields 100,000 to 150,000 distinct CDR3 sequences. Germline V CDR1 and CDR2: MNHEY, SMNVEV (reference sequence). This CDR3 contains 14 residues. About this clonotype itself: The antigen is unknown.

Broader study findings: Naive subsets expressed similar surface CD5; TRB CDR3 features served to infer TCR strength. Naive CXCR3-negative cells resembled naive CXCR3-positive cells in TRBV-TRBJ usage; memory cells differed.

Identification of naive CD8+ T cells rested on CD45RO-CCR7+CD27+CD95- status. This receptor was taken from a human donor in good health. Some clones in this sample may be carry-over from other donors' samples. The specimen sequenced was naive CXCR3- CD8+ T cells from blood. Subset defined: CD45RO-CCR7+CD27+CD95- naive CD8+ T cells lacking CXCR3 (TNR3-). The chain has TRBV27 and TRBJ2-7. CDR3: CASSLGPIDDEQYF.